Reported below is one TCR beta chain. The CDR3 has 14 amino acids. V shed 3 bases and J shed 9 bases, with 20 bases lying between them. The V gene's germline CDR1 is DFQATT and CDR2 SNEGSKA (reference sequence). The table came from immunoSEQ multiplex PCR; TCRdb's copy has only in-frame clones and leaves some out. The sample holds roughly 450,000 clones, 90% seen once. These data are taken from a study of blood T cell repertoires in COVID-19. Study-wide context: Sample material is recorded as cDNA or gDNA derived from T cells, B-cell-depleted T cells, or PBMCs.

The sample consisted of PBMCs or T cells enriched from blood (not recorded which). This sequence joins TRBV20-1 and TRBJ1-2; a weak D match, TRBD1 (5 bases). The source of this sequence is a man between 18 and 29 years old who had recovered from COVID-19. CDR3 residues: CSASPFHGGDSYTF. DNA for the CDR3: TGCAGTGCTAGTCCCTTTCACGGGGGTGATAGCTACACCTTC.